A selection of T cell receptor beta chains follows, all from one sample in a study of shared clonotypes between healthy human individuals. The method was immunoSEQ multiplex PCR; TCRdb's version includes in-frame clones alone and lacks a portion of them. The sample has about 2.1 million clones; roughly 93% are singletons. Input material: naive CD8+ T cells from PBMCs. The source is a man between 18 and 35 years old in good health. Some clones in this sample may be carry-over from other donors' samples. Both conserved end residues are part of each CDR3. A D gene is named only where the DNA matches it firmly. The size of a clone is reported for some rows only, either as once, few or many, or as a class for expanded clones.

v_gene: TRBV15
d_gene: TRBD1
j_gene: TRBJ2-2
abundance: .
CDR3nt: TGTGCCACCAGCGGGAAAGGGGGCCACGGGGAGCTGTTTTTT
CDR3aa: CATSGKGGHGELFF

v_gene: TRBV7-2
d_gene: TRBD1
j_gene: TRBJ2-5
abundance: once
CDR3nt: TGTGCCAGCCTAGGGCGGGACAGGGGAGGAGAGACCCAGTACTTC
CDR3aa: CASLGRDRGGETQYF

v_gene: TRBV5-1
d_gene: TRBD1
j_gene: TRBJ2-7
abundance: .
CDR3nt: TGCGCCAGCAGCTTGGAGGCAGGGGGCGAGCAGTACTTC
CDR3aa: CASSLEAGGEQYF

v_gene: TRBV28
d_gene: .
j_gene: TRBJ1-2
abundance: .
CDR3nt: TGTGCCAGCAGTTTAATCCGGTCCAACTATGGCTACACCTTC
CDR3aa: CASSLIRSNYGYTF

v_gene: TRBV5-4
d_gene: .
j_gene: TRBJ1-2
abundance: .
CDR3nt: TGTGCCAGCAGCCCAACCCGCAAACATGGCTACACCTTC
CDR3aa: CASSPTRKHGYTF

v_gene: TRBV4-3
d_gene: .
j_gene: TRBJ2-1
abundance: .
CDR3nt: TGCGCCAGCAGCCAAGGTCGGGCATCACATGAGCAGTTCTTC
CDR3aa: CASSQGRASHEQFF

v_gene: TRBV28
d_gene: TRBD2
j_gene: TRBJ2-7
abundance: few
CDR3nt: TGTGCCAGCAGTTTATCGGTACTAGCGGGAGGTTACGAGCAGTACTTC
CDR3aa: CASSLSVLAGGYEQYF

v_gene: TRBV11-2
d_gene: .
j_gene: TRBJ2-7
abundance: .
CDR3nt: TGTGCCAGCAGCGCCCGGACGGAGCCTTACGAGCAGTACTTC
CDR3aa: CASSARTEPYEQYF

v_gene: TRBV2
d_gene: .
j_gene: TRBJ2-1
abundance: .
CDR3nt: TGTGCCAGCAGTGCATGGGTTAGCTCCTACAATGAGCAGTTCTTC
CDR3aa: CASSAWVSSYNEQFF

v_gene: TRBV5-1
d_gene: TRBD1
j_gene: TRBJ2-7
abundance: .
CDR3nt: TGCGCCAGCAGCCAGGACAGGTCGGCCGAGCAGTACTTC
CDR3aa: CASSQDRSAEQYF

v_gene: TRBV9
d_gene: TRBD1
j_gene: TRBJ2-1
abundance: .
CDR3nt: TGTGCCAGCAGCGCAGACAGGGGCAATGAGCAGTTCTTC
CDR3aa: CASSADRGNEQFF